The 27 T cell receptor beta chains below all came from one sample that was sequenced in a study of T-cell reconstitution after alpha-beta-depleted transplantation in children. Preparing the TCRbeta library involved the use of unique molecular identifiers. TCRdb reprocessed the PCR reads with MiXCR, giving one entry per CDR3 protein. The table includes some 440,000 distinct CDR3 sequences, about 16% detected once. This specimen was PBMCs, mostly from graft donor cells, taken 360 days after TCRalphabeta/CD19-depleted stem cell transplant. All receptors derive from a boy in the first two years of life who had a stem cell transplant for Wiskott-Aldrich syndrome, so the T cells may come from the graft donor.

There are a few counts of this clonotype. The chain employs TRBV5-4 and TRBJ2-1; D might be TRBD2 (5 bases). Germline assignment: CDR1 SGHNT and CDR2 YYREEE (reference sequence). CDR3 length: 15 amino acids. Trimming removed 1 base from V and 0 bases from J, with 8 bases in between. The CDR3 coding sequence is TGTGCCAGCAGCTTGATCGGGGTCTCCTACAATGAGCAGTTCTTC. It specifies CASSLIGVSYNEQFF.

This clonotype appeared a few times. V and J are TRBV20-1 and TRBJ2-7; no firm D call. Germline CDR1 and CDR2: DFQATT and SNEGSKA (reference sequence). The CDR3 totals 15 residues. The germline V and J ends were trimmed by 0 bases and 2 bases, with 14 bases remaining between them. The CDR3, as DNA: TGCAGTGCTAGAGATGTCCTTAACGCCCCCTACGAGCAGTACTTC. This sequence encodes CSARDVLNAPYEQYF.

This clonotype was observed at least ten times. The chain links TRBV12-3 or TRBV12-4 to TRBJ2-5; 9 bases are a match to TRBD1. The CDR3 is 14 residues long. J lost 5 bases, V lost 5 bases, and 6 bases had no gene match. CDR3 DNA: TGTGCCAGCAGTCAGGACAGGGGACGGGAGACCCAGTACTTC. As protein: CASSQDRGRETQYF.

The chain uses TRBV3-1 and TRBJ1-2, with no clear D. Trimming removed 1 base from V and 3 bases from J, with 9 bases in between. There are 14 residues in the CDR3. Per the germline V gene, CDR1 is LGHDT and CDR2 is YNNKEL (reference sequence). CDR3 sequence (DNA): TGTGCCAGCAGCCAAGCTGGACTATACTATGGCTACACCTTC. Amino acid sequence: CASSQAGLYYGYTF.

The V and J genes are TRBV27 and TRBJ2-7, with TRBD2 identical over 9 bases. Germline V gene sequence: CDR1 MNHEY, CDR2 SMNVEV (reference sequence). The CDR3 totals 17 residues. V lost 6 bases, J lost 2 bases, and 14 bases stayed unmatched. The CDR3 loop reads CASRKLIKRGATYEQYF. The CDR3, as DNA: TGTGCCAGCAGAAAGCTAATTAAGCGGGGGGCTACCTACGAGCAGTACTTC.

There are a few counts of this clonotype. The chain recombines TRBV5-1 with TRBJ1-1, with TRBD1 identical over 11 bases. The CDR3 has 15 residues. Losses at the gene ends were 4 bases for V and 6 bases for J; bases not matched to a gene: 8. Germline V lookup: CDR1 SGHRS, CDR2 YFSETQ. CDR3 sequence (DNA): TGCGCCAGCAGCCAGGACAGGGGGCGAGGGTCTGAAGCTTTCTTT. It yields the protein CASSQDRGRGSEAFF.

The CDR3: CSARGWQGGEQYF. The CDR3 nucleotides read TGCAGTGCTAGAGGATGGCAGGGAGGCGAGCAGTACTTC. The J gene is TRBJ2-7, the V gene TRBV20-1; perhaps TRBD2 as D (6 bases). CDR3 length equals 13 residues. CDR1 and CDR2 from the germline V gene are DFQATT and SNEGSKA (reference sequence). V was cut by 1 base and J by 6 bases, with 13 bases left in between.

This clonotype was observed a few times. This chain joins TRBV5-1 and TRBJ1-2; TRBD1 might be the D (5 bases). With 1 base removed from V and 0 bases from J, the gap between germline ends came to 16 bases. The CDR3 is 17 amino acids. Germline lookup yields CDR1 SGHRS and CDR2 YFSETQ. CDR3 in amino acids: CASSLRQGILSNYGYTF. The CDR3 DNA reads as TGCGCCAGCAGCTTGCGGCAGGGAATCTTATCTAACTATGGCTACACCTTC.

This clonotype was seen repeatedly, ten times or more. The gene calls are TRBV24-1 and TRBJ2-7; TRBD1 or TRBD2 may be the D gene (5 bases each). This CDR3 is built from 16 residues. V dropped 9 bases and J dropped 3 bases, with 23 bases sitting between them. Germline V gene sequence: CDR1 KGHDR, CDR2 SFDVKD. For the CDR3, the DNA is TGTGCCACCCAGACGGGCAGGGTTCCGAGGGGCTACGAGCAGTACTTC. This gives the protein CATQTGRVPRGYEQYF.

This clonotype appeared many times. V is TRBV7-6 and J is TRBJ2-7, with D tentatively TRBD2 (5 bases). Trimming pared 1 base from V and 0 bases from J, leaving 7 bases between. Germline values: CDR1 SGHVS, CDR2 FNYEAQ. The CDR3 runs to 14 residues. CDR3 residues: CASSLVGISYEQYF. The DNA for the CDR3 is TGTGCCAGCAGCTTAGTCGGGATCTCCTACGAGCAGTACTTC. Looking up the rest from reference TRBV7-6 and TRBJ2-7 gives the full variable domain: GAGVSQSPRYKVTKRGQDVALRCDPISGHVSLYWYRQALGQGPEFLTYFNYEAQQDKSGLPNDRFSAERPEGSISTLTIQRTEQRDSAMYRCASSLVGISYEQYFGPGTRLTVT.

This clonotype has just a few counts. This sequence joins TRBV4-2 and TRBJ2-3; D could derive from TRBD1 or TRBD2 (5 bases each). This CDR3 comprises 16 residues. Germline lookup yields CDR1 LGHNA and CDR2 YNFKEQ. The V end lost 0 bases, the J end lost 5 bases, and 15 bases lay between the germline ends. The CDR3 protein is CASSQEKGPPRDTQYF. CDR3 DNA: TGTGCCAGCAGCCAAGAAAAGGGACCACCGAGAGATACGCAGTATTTT.

The V call is TRBV13, the J call TRBJ2-7; 10 nucleotides line up with TRBD1. The CDR3 loop spans 13 amino acids. Trimming took 4 bases from V and 7 from J; bases not matched to a gene: 4. The germline V gene has CDR1 PRHDT and CDR2 FYEKMQ (reference sequence). CDR3 DNA: TGTGCCAGCAGCTCCGGGACAGGGGATGAGCAGTACTTC. Amino acid sequence: CASSSGTGDEQYF. The full variable domain, rest sourced from reference TRBV13 and TRBJ2-7, is AAGVIQSPRHLIKEKRETATLKCYPIPRHDTVYWYQQGPGQDPQFLISFYEKMQSDKGSIPDRFSAQQFSDYHSELNMSSLELGDSALYFCASSSGTGDEQYFGPGTRLTVT.

This clonotype was detected ten times or more. The V call is TRBV15, the J call TRBJ1-1; 7 bases map to TRBD1. The CDR3 has 13 residues. With V trimmed by 8 bases and J by 1 base, 4 bases remained unmatched. Germline V gene lookup returns CDR1 LNHNV and CDR2 YYDKDF (reference sequence). The CDR3 here is CATSGQPNTEAFF. The DNA of the CDR3 is TGTGCCACCTCGGGACAGCCGAACACTGAAGCTTTCTTT.

V is TRBV30 and J is TRBJ1-5; D unclear. V was pared by 0 bases and J by 3 bases, with 9 bases between. There are 14 residues in the CDR3. The V gene's germline CDR1 is GTSNPN and CDR2 SVGIG (reference sequence). CDR3 in DNA: TGTGCCTGGAGTGTAGGACGGTTCAATCAGCCCCAGCATTTT. Protein product: CAWSVGRFNQPQHF.

This clonotype has a handful of counts. This chain joins TRBV9 and TRBJ2-6; a possible D gene is TRBD2 (5 bases). Germline V gives CDR1 SGDLS, CDR2 YYNGEE. The germline V and J ends were trimmed by 0 bases and 1 base, with 8 bases remaining between them. This CDR3 region has 16 residues. This CDR3 reads CASSVAGGSGANVLTF. The CDR3 region has the DNA TGTGCCAGCAGCGTAGCTGGAGGTTCTGGGGCCAACGTCCTGACTTTC.

This clonotype came up a few times. V usage is TRBV11-2 and J usage is TRBJ2-3, with 13 nucleotides matching TRBD2. The V segment lost 0 bases and the J segment 3 bases; nucleotides outside the gene matches: 3. Germline V gene data show CDR1 as SGHAT and CDR2 as FQNNGV. The CDR3 is made up of 17 amino acids. In nucleotides, the CDR3 is TGTGCCAGCAGCTTAGAGGGACTAGCGGGGTGGACAGATACGCAGTATTTT. Its translation: CASSLEGLAGWTDTQYF.

This clonotype was counted only a few times. This chain links TRBV6-2 or TRBV6-3 with TRBJ2-1; a weak D match, TRBD2 (6 bases). The CDR3 is made up of 11 amino acids. Germline lookup yields CDR1 MNHEY and CDR2 SVGEGT. V lost 4 bases to trimming and J lost 15 bases, with 13 bases between them. In DNA, the CDR3 is TGTGCCAGCAGTTCCTGGGGGGACGGGTTCTTC. Encoded protein: CASSSWGDGFF.

The rearrangement links TRBV29-1 to TRBJ2-7; the D gene is possibly TRBD2 (6 bases). The V end was cut by 7 bases, the J end by 2 bases, with 15 bases between. CDR1 is SQVTM, CDR2 ANQGSEA, per germline. The CDR3 runs to 13 residues. The CDR3 sequence is CSASNGGPYEQYF. In DNA, the CDR3 is TGCAGCGCTTCTAACGGGGGACCCTACGAGCAGTACTTC.

Only a few counts were recorded for this clonotype. This chain joins TRBV20-1 and TRBJ2-5, with 11 bases aligning to TRBD2. Trimming removed 6 bases from V and 0 bases from J; junction bases left unmatched: 6. Germline CDR1 DFQATT, CDR2 SNEGSKA (reference sequence). The CDR3 length is 15 residues. CDR3 amino acids: CSAIGLAGHQETQYF. The CDR3 nucleotides are TGCAGTGCAATTGGACTAGCGGGCCACCAAGAGACCCAGTACTTC.

The rearrangement joins TRBV28 to TRBJ2-7; tentative D call: TRBD1 (5 bases). V was pared by 7 bases and J by 2 bases, with 18 bases between. This CDR3 has 15 residues. Germline V lookup: CDR1 MDHEN, CDR2 SYDVKM. The CDR3: CASTLRQPRTYEQYF. The CDR3, as DNA: TGTGCCAGCACCCTTCGACAGCCCCGGACCTACGAGCAGTACTTC.

This clonotype occurred a few times. The V gene is TRBV11-2, the J gene TRBJ2-1; 7 bases line up with TRBD2. This CDR3 is built from 13 residues. Germline values: CDR1 SGHAT, CDR2 FQNNGV. J lost 3 bases, V lost 10 bases, and 6 bases had no gene match. CDR3 amino acids: CATRREHYNEQFF. CDR3 sequence (DNA): TGTGCCACCCGGCGGGAGCACTACAATGAGCAGTTCTTC.

The chain links TRBV10-3 to TRBJ2-5; either TRBD1 or TRBD2 may fit D (5 bases each). This CDR3 spans 16 amino acids. V dropped 8 bases and J dropped 0 bases, with 19 bases sitting between them. CDR1 and CDR2 from the germline V gene are ENHRY and SYGVKD. The CDR3 DNA follows: TGTGCCATCGGAAATGTGGGGCCGGGACACCAAGAGACCCAGTACTTC. It codes for CAIGNVGPGHQETQYF.

J is TRBJ2-3 and V is TRBV27; tentatively, D is TRBD1 (5 bases). Trimming took off 5 bases at V and 9 bases at J, with 12 bases between the two ends. Germline V gives CDR1 MNHEY, CDR2 SMNVEV (reference sequence). The CDR3 runs 12 residues. CDR3 residues: CASSKQGITQYF. In nucleotides, the CDR3 is TGTGCCAGCAGTAAGCAGGGTATAACGCAGTATTTT.

This clonotype was recorded a few times. V usage is TRBV18 and J usage is TRBJ2-1; 8 nucleotides match TRBD2. V gave up 4 bases and J gave up 3 bases; unmatched junction bases: 11. The V gene's germline CDR1 is KGHSH and CDR2 LQKENI. The length of the CDR3 is 17 residues. The CDR3 protein is CASSLPKTSVIYNEQFF. The CDR3, as DNA: TGTGCCAGCTCACTTCCCAAGACTAGCGTCATCTACAATGAGCAGTTCTTC.

The sample holds a few counts of this clonotype. This chain links TRBV20-1 with TRBJ2-7, with a weak D call TRBD2 (6 bases). The CDR3 totals 18 residues. Per germline, CDR1 DFQATT and CDR2 SNEGSKA (reference sequence). Trimming cost V 0 bases and J 2 bases, with 23 bases left between them. CDR3 loop: CSARDKLGRKGSPYEQYF. CDR3 in DNA: TGCAGTGCTAGAGATAAATTGGGGAGGAAGGGATCACCCTACGAGCAGTACTTC.

The rearrangement joins TRBV11-1 to TRBJ2-3; D gene ambiguous. CDR1 is SGHAT, CDR2 FQDESV, per germline (reference sequence). V lost 2 bases and J 8 bases, leaving 26 bases between the germline ends. This CDR3 contains 18 residues. CDR3 coding DNA: TGTGCCAGCAGCTTACCCACGATCGACCGCTTTGCCCCTGGTACGCAGTATTTT. It translates to CASSLPTIDRFAPGTQYF.

This sequence joins TRBV12-3 or TRBV12-4 and TRBJ2-1, with TRBD2 identical over 8 bases. The CDR3 is made up of 17 amino acids. V shed 6 bases, J shed 2 bases, and the junction held 12 bases outside the gene matches. CDR3 in amino acids: CASSPNSQRGPYNEQFF. In nucleotides, the CDR3 is TGTGCCAGCAGCCCTAACTCTCAGCGGGGGCCCTACAATGAGCAGTTCTTC.